A single sample gave rise to the 27 T cell receptor beta chains below, sequenced in a study of CD8 T cells in Susac syndrome. About 0.5 to 1 ug RNA was reverse transcribed with random hexamers. TCRdb reprocessed the immunoSEQ multiplex PCR reads with MiXCR, giving one entry per CDR3 protein. This table holds approximately 180,000 distinct CDR3 sequences, 90% to 95% found once. Sequences were obtained from CD4+ T cells from PBMCs. These receptor sequences come from a human donor with Susac syndrome.

The V gene is TRBV12-5, the J gene TRBJ1-1; no clear D. Trimming removed 6 bases from V and 6 bases from J, with 11 bases in between. Looked up from germline, CDR1 is LGHNT and CDR2 is FRNRAP. CDR3 size: 12 residues. CDR3 DNA: TGTGCTAGTGGAGACGGGTACTCTGAAGCTTTCTTT. Residues: CASGDGYSEAFF. The entire variable domain, with the rest obtained from reference TRBV12-5 and TRBJ1-1, is as follows: DARVTQTPRHKVTEMGQEVTMRCQPILGHNTVFWYRQTMMQGLELLAYFRNRAPLDDSGMPKDRFSAEMPDATLATLKIQPSEPRDSAVYFCASGDGYSEAFFGQGTRLTVV.

The chain is built from TRBV30 and TRBJ1-3, with TRBD1 matching over 7 bases. CDR1 and CDR2 from the germline V gene are GTSNPN and SVGIG (reference sequence). This CDR3 has 14 residues. Germline trimming cut 5 bases from V and 4 bases from J; bases unmatched to any gene: 8. The CDR3 here is CAWSRQGTGNTIYF. The CDR3 bases are TGTGCCTGGTCCCGACAGGGTACAGGAAACACCATATATTTT.

The chain carries TRBV7-9 and TRBJ1-2; 7 bases agree with TRBD1. Germline V gene data show CDR1 as SEHNR and CDR2 as FQNEAQ (reference sequence). J lost 0 bases, V lost 1 base, and 5 bases had no gene match. The CDR3 runs to 16 residues. The CDR3 DNA reads TGTGCCAGCAGCTTAGGGGGAGACAGGGCTAACTATGGCTACACCTTC. Protein: CASSLGGDRANYGYTF.

The chain uses TRBV30 and TRBJ1-5, with a tentative D call TRBD1 (5 bases). The CDR3 covers 15 residues. From germline, CDR1 is GTSNPN and CDR2 SVGIG (reference sequence). Trimming removed 3 bases from V and 0 bases from J, with 12 bases in between. The CDR3: CAWRRPGLSNQPQHF. The CDR3 DNA reads TGTGCCTGGAGGCGCCCGGGACTTAGCAATCAGCCCCAGCATTTT.

This sequence joins TRBV5-1 and TRBJ2-1, with 12 bases matching TRBD1. The CDR3 sequence is 17 residues long. Germline CDR1 is SGHRS and CDR2 is YFSETQ. Losses at the gene ends were 1 base for V and 8 bases for J; bases not matched to a gene: 10. The CDR3 bases are TGCGCCAGCAGCTTGTTGCCCGGGACAGGGGGCTTGGATGAGCAGTTCTTC. Translation gives CASSLLPGTGGLDEQFF. Full variable domain (outside the CDR3, taken from reference TRBV5-1 and TRBJ2-1): KAGVTQTPRYLIKTRGQQVTLSCSPISGHRSVSWYQQTPGQGLQFLFEYFSETQRNKGNFPGRFSGRQFSNSRSEMNVSTLELGDSALYLCASSLLPGTGGLDEQFFGPGTRLTVL.

The rearrangement uses TRBV6-5 and TRBJ2-3; no clear D. Looked up from germline, CDR1 is MNHEY and CDR2 is SVGAGI. Trimming stripped 0 bases from V and 4 bases from J, with 8 bases between. There are 14 residues in the CDR3. CDR3 DNA: TGTGCCAGCAGTTACTCGGACCGTCCAGATACGCAGTATTTT. Residues: CASSYSDRPDTQYF.

The chain uses TRBV18 and TRBJ2-5; TRBD1 agrees at 7 bases. This CDR3 has 16 residues. Germline CDR1 and CDR2: KGHSH and LQKENI. Trimming removed 0 bases from V and 1 base from J; junction bases left unmatched: 5. The CDR3 sequence: CASSPPGTAIQETQYF. CDR3 DNA: TGTGCCAGCTCACCACCCGGGACAGCCATCCAAGAGACCCAGTACTTC.

This chain uses TRBV7-2 with TRBJ1-2; D is undetermined. The CDR3 contains 15 residues. Trimming removed 2 bases at V and 4 bases at J, with 14 bases between. Germline V gene sequence: CDR1 SGHTA, CDR2 FQGNSA. CDR3 protein: CASSLQSSEGYGYTF. In DNA, the CDR3 is TGTGCCAGCAGCTTACAGTCCTCCGAGGGCTATGGCTACACCTTC.

This clonotype was observed once. CDR3 in DNA: TGCAGTGCTCGGAGCTCGGGACTAGCGGGAGGAGATACGCAGTATTTT. Translating it yields CSARSSGLAGGDTQYF. V gene TRBV20-1 combines with J gene TRBJ2-3; 15 bases agree with TRBD2. J gave up 5 bases and V 5 bases, and 8 bases lay outside the gene matches. The CDR3 is made up of 16 amino acids. CDR1 and CDR2 from the germline V gene are DFQATT and SNEGSKA (reference sequence).

The chain has TRBV28 and TRBJ2-7; D is unresolved. This CDR3 is built from 15 residues. Germline V gives CDR1 MDHEN, CDR2 SYDVKM. Trimming cost V 3 bases and J 0 bases, with 12 bases left between them. This CDR3 is CASSLGQPYSYEQYF. The CDR3 DNA follows: TGTGCCAGCAGTTTGGGCCAGCCATACTCCTACGAGCAGTACTTC.

The chain couples TRBV12-3 or TRBV12-4 to TRBJ1-3; no firm D call. V was clipped by 7 bases and J by 3 bases, with 16 bases between them. The CDR3 covers 15 residues. The CDR3 reads CASTPSGYHGNTIYF. The CDR3 nucleotides read TGTGCCAGCACCCCAAGCGGATATCATGGAAACACCATATATTTT.

This clonotype was counted a single time. The chain recombines TRBV11-1 with TRBJ1-2; 11 nucleotides line up with TRBD1. The CDR3 totals 17 residues. The germline gives CDR1 SGHAT, CDR2 FQDESV (reference sequence). V shed 5 bases and J 1 base; nucleotides not matched to a gene: 9. This CDR3 is CASSRTGGGRLNYGYTF. In DNA, the CDR3 is TGTGCCAGCAGCCGGACAGGGGGCGGTCGACTTAACTATGGCTACACCTTC.

This rearrangement joins TRBV18 to TRBJ2-7; D not resolved. Trimming pared 3 bases from V and 3 bases from J, leaving 6 bases between. The CDR3 length is 12 residues. CDR1 and CDR2 from the germline V gene are KGHSH and LQKENI. The CDR3 is CASSPTNYEQYF. The CDR3 DNA sequence: TGTGCCAGCTCACCGACGAACTACGAGCAGTACTTC.

The chain has TRBV28 and TRBJ1-5; TRBD1 aligns across 11 bases. The CDR3 is 15 amino acids. Germline trimming cut 6 bases from V and 5 bases from J; bases unmatched to any gene: 6. Germline CDR1 reads MDHEN; CDR2 reads SYDVKM. CDR3 protein: CASSRGQGADQPQHF. The CDR3 bases are TGTGCCAGCAGCCGCGGACAGGGGGCGGATCAGCCCCAGCATTTT.

The rearrangement uses TRBV11-2 and TRBJ1-2; maybe TRBD1 (6 bases). The CDR3 runs 16 residues. The V and J ends lost 5 bases and 4 bases respectively, with 20 bases between them. Germline lookup yields CDR1 SGHAT and CDR2 FQNNGV. CDR3 loop: CASSDLRGTGLYGYTF. As DNA, the CDR3 is TGTGCCAGCAGCGATCTAAGGGGGACGGGGCTCTATGGCTACACCTTC.

V gene TRBV9 combines with J gene TRBJ1-1, with D perhaps TRBD1 (5 bases). The CDR3 loop spans 15 amino acids. Trimming cost V 0 bases and J 0 bases, with 9 bases left between them. CDR1 is SGDLS, CDR2 YYNGEE, per germline. In nucleotides, the CDR3 is TGTGCCAGCAGCGTAGGACAGCTCATGAACACTGAAGCTTTCTTT. The encoded protein is CASSVGQLMNTEAFF. The full variable domain, in which reference TRBV9 and TRBJ1-1 provide the parts outside the CDR3, is DSGVTQTPKHLITATGQRVTLRCSPRSGDLSVYWYQQSLDQGLQFLIQYYNGEERAKGNILERFSAQQFPDLHSELNLSSLELGDSALYFCASSVGQLMNTEAFFGQGTRLTVV.

This chain connects TRBV6-4 to TRBJ2-1; D ambiguous. Trimming took 6 bases from V and 2 from J, leaving 14 bases between them. The length of the CDR3 is 15 residues. CDR1 MRHNA and CDR2 SNTAGT come from the germline V gene. CDR3 coding DNA: TGTGCCAGCAGCCAAGGGCTAGGGCCCTACAATGAGCAGTTCTTC. Translating it yields CASSQGLGPYNEQFF.

This clonotype turned up a few times. The CDR3 loop reads CSARDQTGYQPQHF. DNA of the CDR3: TGCAGTGCTAGAGATCAGACAGGGTATCAGCCCCAGCATTTT. This chain joins TRBV20-1 and TRBJ1-5, with TRBD1 matching 7 bases. V was clipped by 0 bases and J by 5 bases; unmatched bases: 4. This CDR3 contains 14 residues. Germline CDR1 is DFQATT and CDR2 is SNEGSKA (reference sequence).

This clonotype showed up just once. V and J are TRBV6-6 and TRBJ2-1, with TRBD2 matching over 10 bases. Germline lookup yields CDR1 MNHNY and CDR2 SVGAGI (reference sequence). Germline trimming cut 3 bases from V and 8 bases from J; bases unmatched to any gene: 7. The CDR3 runs to 15 residues. The CDR3 DNA follows: TGTGCCAGCAGTTATAGTCTAGCGGGGGTTCATGAGCAGTTCTTC. This sequence encodes CASSYSLAGVHEQFF.

The rearrangement uses TRBV21-1 and TRBJ2-1. TRBV21-1 is a pseudogene. This CDR3 has 12 amino acids. The CDR3 nucleotides read TGTGCCAGCAGCAATGAATACAATGAGCAGTTCTTC. Its translation is CASSNEYNEQFF.

The rearrangement uses TRBV2 and TRBJ1-5, with a weak D call TRBD1 (6 bases). Germline values: CDR1 SNHLY, CDR2 FYNNEI. The CDR3 totals 17 residues. V shed 3 bases and J shed 0 bases, with 15 bases lying between them. The chain's CDR3 is CASSDPRGTYSNQPQHF. DNA for the CDR3: TGTGCCAGCAGTGACCCACGGGGGACATATAGCAATCAGCCCCAGCATTTT.

The chain combines TRBV5-1 with TRBJ2-7, with 11 bases fitting TRBD1. The V gene's germline CDR1 is SGHRS and CDR2 YFSETQ. After removal of 2 bases from V and 2 bases from J, the junction contained 3 bases not matched to a gene. The CDR3 is 15 amino acids. CDR3 nucleotides: TGCGCCAGCAGCTTAAGGACAGGGGGCGCCTACGAGCAGTACTTC. It encodes CASSLRTGGAYEQYF.

This rearrangement joins TRBV18 to TRBJ1-3, with D possibly matching TRBD1 (5 bases). Trimming removed 3 bases from V and 4 bases from J, with 10 bases in between. This CDR3 has 14 amino acids. Germline V gene sequence: CDR1 KGHSH, CDR2 LQKENI. The CDR3 is CASSPNDRGNTIYF. CDR3 sequence (DNA): TGTGCCAGCTCACCGAACGACAGAGGAAACACCATATATTTT.

The gene calls are TRBV30 and TRBJ2-7; 9 nucleotides agree with TRBD2. The V gene's germline CDR1 is GTSNPN and CDR2 SVGIG (reference sequence). With 0 bases clipped from V and 1 base from J, the junction kept 10 bases outside the gene matches. CDR3 length: 17 amino acids. The CDR3 bases are TGTGCCTGGAGTGTACTCGTGGGGCTAGCGGGGTCCTACGAGCAGTACTTC. Translated, it gives CAWSVLVGLAGSYEQYF.

The chain joins TRBV10-2 to TRBJ2-7, with 7 bases fitting TRBD1. Germline trimming cut 8 bases from V and 5 bases from J; bases unmatched to any gene: 9. The germline V gene encodes CDR1 WSHSY and CDR2 SAAADI. This CDR3 contains 13 residues. The CDR3 DNA sequence: TGCGCCAGCGGACTCGACAGGGTGAACGAGCAGTACTTC. Protein sequence: CASGLDRVNEQYF.

This chain uses TRBV20-1 with TRBJ2-1; TRBD2 matches 11 bases. The trim removed 6 bases at V and 2 bases at J, leaving 6 bases unmatched. CDR1 is DFQATT and CDR2 is SNEGSKA in the germline V gene (reference sequence). CDR3 length: 15 amino acids. CDR3 DNA sequence: TGCAGTGCACCTACTAGCGGGAGTACCTACAATGAGCAGTTCTTC. Translating gives CSAPTSGSTYNEQFF.

The V gene is TRBV2, the J gene TRBJ2-5; D not certain. Germline assignment: CDR1 SNHLY and CDR2 FYNNEI. CDR3 length: 11 amino acids. Trimming took off 7 bases at V and 3 bases at J, with 6 bases between the two ends. CDR3: CASTPKETQYF. CDR3 DNA: TGTGCCAGCACCCCAAAAGAGACCCAGTACTTC.